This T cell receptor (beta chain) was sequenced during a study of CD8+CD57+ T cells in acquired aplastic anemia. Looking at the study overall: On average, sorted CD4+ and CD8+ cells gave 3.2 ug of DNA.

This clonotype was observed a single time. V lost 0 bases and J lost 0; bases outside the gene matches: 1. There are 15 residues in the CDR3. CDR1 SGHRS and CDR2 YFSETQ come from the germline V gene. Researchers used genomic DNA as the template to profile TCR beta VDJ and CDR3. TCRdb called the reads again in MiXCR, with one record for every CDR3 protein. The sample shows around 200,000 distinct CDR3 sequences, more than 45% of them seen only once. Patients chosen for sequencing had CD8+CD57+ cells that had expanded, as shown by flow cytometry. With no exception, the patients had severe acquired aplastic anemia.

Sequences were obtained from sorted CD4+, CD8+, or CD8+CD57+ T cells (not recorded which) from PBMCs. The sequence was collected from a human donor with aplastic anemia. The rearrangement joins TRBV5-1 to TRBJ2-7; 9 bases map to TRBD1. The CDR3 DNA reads TGCGCCAGCAGCTTGGAGGGACAGGGCTCCTACGAGCAGTACTTC. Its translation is CASSLEGQGSYEQYF.